Below are 3 T cell receptor beta chains sequenced from a single sample in a study of OX40 agonist ivuxolimab in advanced cancers. The library was generated by the immunoSEQ multiplex PCR assay. Entries here come from immuneACCESS through TCRdb and include only in-frame sequences with V and J called. Some clones fail to appear in such tables; in the studies checked, an unresolved V gene covers under half of the shortfall, and the cause of the remainder is unknown. The sample table shows some 81,000 clones, and around 86% are seen once. The ten biggest clones cover 2% of the sample. This material consisted of CD4+ or CD8+ T cells sorted from blood, taken in a trial of the OX40 agonist ivuxolimab. The receptor source for this set is an adult with an advanced solid tumor such as melanoma, head and neck, liver or kidney cancer.

The rearrangement links TRBV29-1 to TRBJ2-3; possible D gene TRBD2, 7 bases. CDR1 is SQVTM and CDR2 is ANQGSEA in the germline V gene. The CDR3 is made up of 15 amino acids. V gave up 2 bases and J gave up 5 bases, with 17 bases separating them. This chain's CDR3 is CSVERGGAPGDTQYF. For the CDR3, the DNA is TGCAGCGTTGAAAGAGGGGGGGCGCCCGGAGATACGCAGTATTTT.

The J gene is TRBJ2-1, the V gene TRBV5-4; 9 bases agree with TRBD2. Germline V gene sequence: CDR1 SGHNT, CDR2 YYREEE (reference sequence). J gave up 0 bases and V 5 bases, and 9 bases lay outside the gene matches. This CDR3 is built from 17 residues. CDR3 coding DNA: TGTGCCAGCAGAGTAGGTAGCGGGGGCCGCTCCTACAATGAGCAGTTCTTC. Translating gives CASRVGSGGRSYNEQFF.

The V and J genes are TRBV19 and TRBJ2-3; the match to TRBD1 covers 9 bases. The CDR3 runs to 14 residues. CDR1 and CDR2 (germline): LNHDA, SQIVND (reference sequence). V lost 8 bases and J lost 4; bases outside the gene matches: 7. CDR3 nucleotide sequence: TGTGCCAGTGGGGGACAGGGAAGGTCAGATACGCAGTATTTT. Its translation is CASGGQGRSDTQYF.